The rows below give T cell receptor beta chains drawn from one sample of a study of blood T cell repertoires in COVID-19. Profiling relied on immunoSEQ multiplex PCR, and the TCRdb table lists in-frame clones only, not all of them. The sample consists of approximately 140,000 clones, about 85% of them appearing once. Sequencing used peripheral blood. These TCRs come from a human donor with COVID-19, enrolled during active disease. The donor label of this sample is uncertain. CDR3s include the opening cysteine and the closing phenylalanine or tryptophan. Fields, in order: clone size, J gene, V gene, D gene, CDR3 length, CDR3 DNA, CDR3 protein. A D gene is named only where the DNA matches it firmly. Expanded clones get a size class; other rows say once, few or many, or leave the size out.

clone_size: -
j_call: TRBJ1-2
v_call: TRBV7-2
d_call: TRBD1
cdr3_length: 13
cdr3_nt: TGTGCCAGCAGCCCCCAGGGGGCCCGGGGCTACACCTTC
cdr3_aa: CASSPQGARGYTF

clone_size: -
j_call: TRBJ2-3
v_call: TRBV5-5
d_call: TRBD2
cdr3_length: 16
cdr3_nt: TGTGCCAGCAGCTACGCTAGCGGGGGGGCCCAAAGAACGCAGTATTTT
cdr3_aa: CASSYASGGAQRTQYF

clone_size: -
j_call: TRBJ1-1
v_call: TRBV7-2
d_call: -
cdr3_length: 15
cdr3_nt: TGTGCCAGCCGAAGACAGGTGGGAGATGGGACTGAAGCTTTCTTT
cdr3_aa: CASRRQVGDGTEAFF

clone_size: -
j_call: TRBJ2-7
v_call: TRBV5-1
d_call: TRBD1
cdr3_length: 15
cdr3_nt: TGCGCCAGCAGCTTAACCGGGACAGGGGGCTACGAGCAGTACTTC
cdr3_aa: CASSLTGTGGYEQYF

clone_size: few
j_call: TRBJ2-3
v_call: TRBV10-1
d_call: TRBD2
cdr3_length: 14
cdr3_nt: TGCGCCAGCAGTGAAGCGGGAGAAGACGATACGCAGTATTTT
cdr3_aa: CASSEAGEDDTQYF

clone_size: few
j_call: TRBJ2-1
v_call: TRBV27
d_call: TRBD2
cdr3_length: 14
cdr3_nt: TGTGCCAGCAGACGGGACTACAGGTCGGGTGAGCAGTTCTTC
cdr3_aa: CASRRDYRSGEQFF

clone_size: -
j_call: TRBJ1-3
v_call: TRBV7-2
d_call: -
cdr3_length: 14
cdr3_nt: TGTGCCAGCGCCAGAACAGGGTTCGGAAACACCATATATTTT
cdr3_aa: CASARTGFGNTIYF

clone_size: -
j_call: TRBJ2-5
v_call: TRBV6-5
d_call: -
cdr3_length: 14
cdr3_nt: TGTGCCAGCAGTTCCTCAACTAGTGTGGAGACCCAGTACTTC
cdr3_aa: CASSSSTSVETQYF

clone_size: -
j_call: TRBJ2-7
v_call: TRBV27
d_call: -
cdr3_length: 11
cdr3_nt: TGTGCCAGCAGCTCCTCCTACGAGCAGTACTTC
cdr3_aa: CASSSSYEQYF

clone_size: -
j_call: TRBJ2-7
v_call: TRBV4-2
d_call: TRBD1
cdr3_length: 16
cdr3_nt: TGTGCCAGCAGCGCTAAGACAGGGGGCGAGTCCTACGAGCAGTACTTC
cdr3_aa: CASSAKTGGESYEQYF

clone_size: -
j_call: TRBJ1-1
v_call: TRBV2
d_call: -
cdr3_length: 14
cdr3_nt: TGTGCCAGCAGTGGGGGAGGTGGAACCACTGAAGCTTTCTTT
cdr3_aa: CASSGGGGTTEAFF

clone_size: -
j_call: TRBJ2-5
v_call: TRBV2
d_call: -
cdr3_length: 16
cdr3_nt: TGTGCCAGCAACCCCTTCCGAGGCATTGGGGCCGCGCCCCAGTACTTC
cdr3_aa: CASNPFRGIGAAPQYF

clone_size: -
j_call: TRBJ2-1
v_call: TRBV2
d_call: -
cdr3_length: 14
cdr3_nt: TGTGCCAGCAGTGGATCACTAGCTACCAATGAGCAGTTCTTC
cdr3_aa: CASSGSLATNEQFF

clone_size: -
j_call: TRBJ1-5
v_call: TRBV3-1/TRBV3-2
d_call: -
cdr3_length: 16
cdr3_nt: TGTGCCAGCAGCCAAGAAGCGGGGGGAAACAATCAGCCCCAGCATTTT
cdr3_aa: CASSQEAGGNNQPQHF

clone_size: -
j_call: TRBJ2-7
v_call: TRBV2
d_call: TRBD1
cdr3_length: 14
cdr3_nt: TGTGCCAGCAGGGGGACAGGGGGCTTCTACGAGCAGTACTTC
cdr3_aa: CASRGTGGFYEQYF

clone_size: -
j_call: TRBJ1-2
v_call: TRBV12-3/TRBV12-4
d_call: -
cdr3_length: 11
cdr3_nt: TGTGCCAGCAGTTCCCAGTTTGGCTACACCTTC
cdr3_aa: CASSSQFGYTF

clone_size: few
j_call: TRBJ1-1
v_call: TRBV27
d_call: -
cdr3_length: 13
cdr3_nt: TGTGCCGTGTGGACGGACAGGAACACTGAAGCTTTCTTT
cdr3_aa: CAVWTDRNTEAFF

clone_size: -
j_call: TRBJ1-2
v_call: TRBV6-5
d_call: -
cdr3_length: 14
cdr3_nt: TGTGCCAGCAGAAGACAGGATAGCAACTATGGCTACACCTTC
cdr3_aa: CASRRQDSNYGYTF

clone_size: -
j_call: TRBJ1-6
v_call: TRBV5-1
d_call: -
cdr3_length: 18
cdr3_nt: TGCGCCAGCAGCTTGGGACAGAAGCCTATCTCCTATAATTCACCCCTCCACTTT
cdr3_aa: CASSLGQKPISYNSPLHF

clone_size: -
j_call: TRBJ2-7
v_call: TRBV11-2
d_call: TRBD1
cdr3_length: 16
cdr3_nt: TGTGCCAGCAGCTTATCCCGGGACAGGGGGCTTCACGAGCAGTACTTC
cdr3_aa: CASSLSRDRGLHEQYF

clone_size: -
j_call: TRBJ1-1
v_call: TRBV11-3
d_call: -
cdr3_length: 16
cdr3_nt: TGTGCCAGCAGCTTAGATCCGTACAGTTTGAACACTGAAGCTTTCTTT
cdr3_aa: CASSLDPYSLNTEAFF

clone_size: -
j_call: TRBJ2-5
v_call: TRBV6-5
d_call: -
cdr3_length: 14
cdr3_nt: TGTGCCAGCAGTTACTCTCCAGTACAAGAGACCCAGTACTTC
cdr3_aa: CASSYSPVQETQYF

clone_size: -
j_call: TRBJ2-2
v_call: TRBV29-1
d_call: -
cdr3_length: 14
cdr3_nt: TGCAGCGTGAAGGTTGGGGGCGACACCGGGGAGCTGTTTTTT
cdr3_aa: CSVKVGGDTGELFF

clone_size: -
j_call: TRBJ1-2
v_call: TRBV11-2
d_call: TRBD1
cdr3_length: 15
cdr3_nt: TGTGCCAGCAGCTTCCTTACCGGGACAGGTTACGGCTACACCTTC
cdr3_aa: CASSFLTGTGYGYTF

clone_size: -
j_call: TRBJ1-3
v_call: TRBV6-7
d_call: -
cdr3_length: 17
cdr3_nt: TGTGCCAGCTCCAATTCCAGTTTAGAGCGAGCGGGAAACACCATATATTTT
cdr3_aa: CASSNSSLERAGNTIYF

clone_size: few
j_call: TRBJ1-1
v_call: TRBV6-1
d_call: -
cdr3_length: 14
cdr3_nt: TGTGCCAGCAGTGAATGGGGAGGAGAAGCCCAAGCTTTCTTT
cdr3_aa: CASSEWGGEAQAFF

clone_size: -
j_call: TRBJ2-7
v_call: TRBV3-1/TRBV3-2
d_call: TRBD2
cdr3_length: 15
cdr3_nt: TGTGCCAGCAGCCAAGATGCGGGAGAGCGGGGCGAGCAGTACTTC
cdr3_aa: CASSQDAGERGEQYF

clone_size: once
j_call: TRBJ2-1
v_call: TRBV5-1
d_call: TRBD2
cdr3_length: 16
cdr3_nt: TGCGCCAGCAGCTTGCCTAGCGGGGGCATGTACAATGAGCAGTTCTTC
cdr3_aa: CASSLPSGGMYNEQFF

clone_size: -
j_call: TRBJ1-5
v_call: TRBV15
d_call: -
cdr3_length: 15
cdr3_nt: TGTGCCACCAGCAGAGTAGCAGGACACAATCAGCCCCAGCATTTT
cdr3_aa: CATSRVAGHNQPQHF

clone_size: -
j_call: TRBJ1-1
v_call: TRBV9
d_call: TRBD1
cdr3_length: 15
cdr3_nt: TGTGCCAGCAGCGTAACCGTCACAGGGGATACTGAAGCTTTCTTT
cdr3_aa: CASSVTVTGDTEAFF

clone_size: -
j_call: TRBJ2-3
v_call: TRBV5-1
d_call: -
cdr3_length: 15
cdr3_nt: TGCGCCAGCAGCCTCCTACGGGGGGCCACAGATACGCAGTATTTT
cdr3_aa: CASSLLRGATDTQYF

clone_size: -
j_call: TRBJ1-1
v_call: TRBV5-1
d_call: TRBD1
cdr3_length: 13
cdr3_nt: TGCGCCAGCAGCCAGACAGGGGGGACTGAAGCTTTCTTT
cdr3_aa: CASSQTGGTEAFF

clone_size: -
j_call: TRBJ2-5
v_call: TRBV27
d_call: TRBD2
cdr3_length: 18
cdr3_nt: TGTGCCAGCAGTTTACCGCCTCGACCTAGCGGGAGGCCCGAGACCCAGTACTTC
cdr3_aa: CASSLPPRPSGRPETQYF

clone_size: -
j_call: TRBJ2-5
v_call: TRBV28
d_call: TRBD2
cdr3_length: 16
cdr3_nt: TGTGCCAGCAGTTTAGGTGGACTAGGGGCCCAAGAGACCCAGTACTTC
cdr3_aa: CASSLGGLGAQETQYF

clone_size: -
j_call: TRBJ2-3
v_call: TRBV10-1
d_call: TRBD2
cdr3_length: 15
cdr3_nt: TGCGCCAGCAGTGAAGCGGGGGGGTCCCCAGATACGCAGTATTTT
cdr3_aa: CASSEAGGSPDTQYF

clone_size: -
j_call: TRBJ1-6
v_call: TRBV25-1
d_call: -
cdr3_length: 13
cdr3_nt: TGTGCCAGCAGTCAGGGCTATAATTCACCCCTCCACTTT
cdr3_aa: CASSQGYNSPLHF

clone_size: -
j_call: TRBJ1-6
v_call: TRBV5-1
d_call: TRBD1
cdr3_length: 15
cdr3_nt: TGCGCCAGCAGCTTGGCAACAGGGGGGGATTCACCCCTCCACTTT
cdr3_aa: CASSLATGGDSPLHF

clone_size: -
j_call: TRBJ2-5
v_call: TRBV11-3
d_call: -
cdr3_length: 13
cdr3_nt: TGTGCCAGCAGCCCCCGATTCGGGGAGACCCAGTACTTC
cdr3_aa: CASSPRFGETQYF

clone_size: -
j_call: TRBJ2-2
v_call: TRBV25-1
d_call: -
cdr3_length: 14
cdr3_nt: TGTGCCAGCAGCGACACAGAGTACACCGGGGAGCTGTTTTTT
cdr3_aa: CASSDTEYTGELFF

clone_size: few
j_call: TRBJ1-5
v_call: TRBV19
d_call: -
cdr3_length: 16
cdr3_nt: TGTGCCAGTGGAAACGGCCCGGGACTTTTTAATCAGCCCCAGCATTTT
cdr3_aa: CASGNGPGLFNQPQHF

clone_size: -
j_call: TRBJ1-1
v_call: TRBV10-1
d_call: -
cdr3_length: 12
cdr3_nt: TGCGCCAGCAGGGATCCGGGGGGTGAAGCTTTCTTT
cdr3_aa: CASRDPGGEAFF

clone_size: -
j_call: TRBJ1-4
v_call: TRBV5-1
d_call: -
cdr3_length: 18
cdr3_nt: TGCTCCGCGGGGCAGAGCTTTCCCAAAACTTTCTTTAATGAAAAACTGTTTTTT
cdr3_aa: CSAGQSFPKTFFNEKLFF

clone_size: -
j_call: TRBJ1-1
v_call: TRBV5-6
d_call: -
cdr3_length: 13
cdr3_nt: TGTGCCAGCAGCTTAGCTCTGAACACTGAAGCTTTCTTT
cdr3_aa: CASSLALNTEAFF

clone_size: -
j_call: TRBJ2-1
v_call: TRBV9
d_call: TRBD2
cdr3_length: 15
cdr3_nt: TGTGCCAGCAGCCTCGGGACTAGCGGTTACAATGAGCAGTTCTTC
cdr3_aa: CASSLGTSGYNEQFF

clone_size: -
j_call: TRBJ1-1
v_call: TRBV19
d_call: -
cdr3_length: 12
cdr3_nt: TGTGCCAGTAGGGGCCGGTCTTCTGAAGCTTTCTTT
cdr3_aa: CASRGRSSEAFF

clone_size: -
j_call: TRBJ2-3
v_call: TRBV29-1
d_call: -
cdr3_length: 15
cdr3_nt: TGCAGCGTTGGAGAAGGGGTCACTAGCACAGATACGCAGTATTTT
cdr3_aa: CSVGEGVTSTDTQYF

clone_size: -
j_call: TRBJ2-7
v_call: TRBV5-1
d_call: -
cdr3_length: 15
cdr3_nt: TGCGCCAGCAGCAAGGACACAAACTCAGGCTACGAGCAGTACTTC
cdr3_aa: CASSKDTNSGYEQYF

clone_size: -
j_call: TRBJ2-7
v_call: TRBV2
d_call: -
cdr3_length: 14
cdr3_nt: TGTGCCAGCAGCTCCCCCATCGCCGTCCACCGAGGGTACTTC
cdr3_aa: CASSSPIAVHRGYF

clone_size: -
j_call: TRBJ2-2
v_call: TRBV6-1
d_call: -
cdr3_length: 14
cdr3_nt: TGTGCCAGCAGTGAAGCTTTAGACACCGGGGAGCTGTTTTTT
cdr3_aa: CASSEALDTGELFF

clone_size: -
j_call: TRBJ2-7
v_call: TRBV5-5
d_call: TRBD1
cdr3_length: 14
cdr3_nt: TGTGCCAGCAGATTTACAGGGGGCGGCTACGAGCAGTACTTC
cdr3_aa: CASRFTGGGYEQYF

clone_size: -
j_call: TRBJ1-5
v_call: TRBV6-1
d_call: -
cdr3_length: 13
cdr3_nt: TGTGCCAGCAGTGACCCCCGAGATGGTCCCCAGCATTTT
cdr3_aa: CASSDPRDGPQHF

clone_size: -
j_call: TRBJ2-5
v_call: TRBV4-2
d_call: -
cdr3_length: 14
cdr3_nt: TGTGCCAGCAGCCAAGGACTAGACAAAGAGACCCAGTACTTC
cdr3_aa: CASSQGLDKETQYF

clone_size: -
j_call: TRBJ2-7
v_call: TRBV11-3
d_call: TRBD1
cdr3_length: 16
cdr3_nt: TGTGCCAGCAGCTTAGCCGGGACAGGGCTTATCCACGAGCAGTACTTC
cdr3_aa: CASSLAGTGLIHEQYF